Described below is a single T cell receptor beta chain sequence and its context. Its target antigen remains unknown. No much larger clone is present one base from it, and per-base qualities are unavailable. Clipping removes 4 bases from V and 5 bases from J, with 4 as the unmatched junction base count. Spanning cysteine to phenylalanine, the CDR3 consists of 14 amino acids. This entry keeps only the CDR3 DNA: 42 bases, framed from base 1. CDR1 and CDR2 are drawn from the germline V gene (reference sequence): LNHDA, SQIVND. These data originate in a study of blood T cell repertoires in COVID-19 (dated by TCRdb to 2019 to 2021). For context, the study as a whole: The collaborator samples originated in the United States, Italy and Spain and spanned the acute and convalescent phases of COVID-19. The prospective study material was composed of cDNA or gDNA derived from T cells, B-cell-depleted T cells, or PBMCs. The dataset comprised deeply sampled blood TCRbeta repertoires from subjects exposed to, actively infected with, or recovered from COVID-19. The repertoires were released in a freely available public database meant as a resource for research on the immune response to SARS-CoV-2. The samples were drawn from the first 160 participants of the ongoing ImmuneRACE study and from more than 1,000 subjects provided by 6 global collaborators. Sample metadata almost always included a de-identified subject ID, COVID-19 status, age in years and sex. HLA class I and class II types, where available, came from metadata supplied by the sample provider rather than from assay-based typing. General conclusions and limits of the study: The quantity of clinical and demographic metadata differed by source and by participant and was supplied without curation.

TCRbeta CDR3 regions were amplified from genomic DNA using the immunoSEQ Assay, a bias-controlled multiplex PCR. As for the authors' bioinformatics: Nucleated cell counts per sample were estimated from amplification of reference gene primers within the assay. To quantify the absolute abundance of each unique TCRbeta CDR3 rearrangement, sequence reads were collapsed and filtered. For each sample, productive Simpson clonality was calculated as the square root of Simpson's diversity index across productive rearrangements. In TCRdb, the immuneACCESS table is reduced to in-frame sequences with V and J assigned. These tables do not hold every clone; where another copy was compared, an unresolved V gene accounts for under half, and the others remain unexplained. For V, J and clone size, that table is used; D and trimming come from the DNA. Present in this sample are under 150,000 clones, 80% of which were seen just once. The ten largest clones take up just under 25% of the sample.

The collaborating institutions used their own protocols to collect whole blood in K2EDTA tubes. For TCRbeta analysis, collaborator samples were shipped as frozen whole blood, as isolated PBMCs, or as DNA extracted from either sample type. Material: peripheral blood. The rearrangement joined TRBV19 to TRBJ1-5; TRBD1 fits 8 bases in the junction. This receptor was obtained from a human donor in a cohort sampled during active COVID-19. The CDR3 reads as follows: CASSTGQGYQPQHF. The DNA sequence is as follows: TGTGCCAGTAGTACTGGACAGGGCTATCAGCCCCAGCATTTT.